This T cell receptor (beta chain) was sequenced for a study of blood T cells in healthy people across ages. Study-wide background: About one barcoded beta molecule per two T cells came from capture by template switching.

The V segment lost 3 bases and the J segment 12 bases; nucleotides outside the gene matches: 7. This CDR3 is built from 13 residues. Sample-barcoded 5' priming and a J-beta primer mix drove a second PCR of 7 to 11 cycles. TCRdb itself ran the 5' RACE reads through MiXCR, one entry per CDR3 protein. Counted here are around 800,000 distinct CDR3 sequences, roughly 50% occurring once; the ten biggest clones make up under 50%. This clonotype was seen only a few times. Sequencing was performed on blood. The source is an older man in good health. The chain combines TRBV12-3 or TRBV12-4 with TRBJ2-1; 8 bases map to TRBD2. This CDR3 reads CASSFRAGAGQFF. DNA for the CDR3: TGTGCCAGCAGTTTCCGAGCGGGAGCCGGGCAGTTCTTC.